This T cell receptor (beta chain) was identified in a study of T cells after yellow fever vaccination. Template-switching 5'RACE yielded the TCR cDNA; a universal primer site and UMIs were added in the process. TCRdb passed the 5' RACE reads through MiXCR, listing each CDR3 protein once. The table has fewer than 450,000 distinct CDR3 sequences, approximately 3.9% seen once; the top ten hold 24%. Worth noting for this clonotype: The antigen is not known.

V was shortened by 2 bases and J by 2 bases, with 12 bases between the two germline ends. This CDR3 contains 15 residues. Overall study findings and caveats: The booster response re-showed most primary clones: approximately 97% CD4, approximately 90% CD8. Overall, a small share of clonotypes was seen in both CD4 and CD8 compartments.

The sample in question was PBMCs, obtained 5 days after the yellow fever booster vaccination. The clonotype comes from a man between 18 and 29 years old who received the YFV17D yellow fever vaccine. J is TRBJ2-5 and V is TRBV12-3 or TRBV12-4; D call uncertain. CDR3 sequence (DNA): TGTGCCAGCAGTTTATTCGTTGGTACACAAGAGACCCAGTACTTC. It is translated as CASSLFVGTQETQYF.